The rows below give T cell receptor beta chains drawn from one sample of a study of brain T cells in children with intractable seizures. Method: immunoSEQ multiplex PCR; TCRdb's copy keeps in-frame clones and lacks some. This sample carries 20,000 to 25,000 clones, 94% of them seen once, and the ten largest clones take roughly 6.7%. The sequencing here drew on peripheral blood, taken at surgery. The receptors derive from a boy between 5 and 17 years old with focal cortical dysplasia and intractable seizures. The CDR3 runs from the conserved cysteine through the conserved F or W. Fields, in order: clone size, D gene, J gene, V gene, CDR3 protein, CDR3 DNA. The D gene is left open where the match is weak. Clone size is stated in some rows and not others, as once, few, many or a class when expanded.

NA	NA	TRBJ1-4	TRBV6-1	CASSEAMGRGAEKLFF	TGTGCCAGCAGTGAAGCAATGGGGCGGGGGGCAGAAAAACTGTTTTTT
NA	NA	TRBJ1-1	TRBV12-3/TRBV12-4	CASSLRPLEAFF	TGTGCCAGCAGTTTAAGGCCTCTTGAAGCTTTCTTT
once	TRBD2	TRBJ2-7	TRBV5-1	CASSPRGTPGSYEQYF	TGCGCCAGCAGCCCGCGGGGGACCCCGGGGTCCTACGAGCAGTACTTC
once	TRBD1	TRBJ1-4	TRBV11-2	CASSPPYRGPVNEKLFF	TGTGCCAGCAGCCCCCCCTACAGGGGGCCAGTTAATGAAAAACTGTTTTTT
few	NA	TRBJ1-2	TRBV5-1	CASSLGGNYGYTF	TGCGCCAGCAGCTTGGGCGGAAACTATGGCTACACCTTC
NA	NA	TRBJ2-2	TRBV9	CASSLATLTGELFF	TGTGCCAGCAGCCTAGCGACGCTCACCGGGGAGCTGTTTTTT
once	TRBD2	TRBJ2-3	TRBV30	CAWSASGRATDTQYF	TGTGCCTGGAGTGCGAGCGGGAGGGCCACAGATACGCAGTATTTT
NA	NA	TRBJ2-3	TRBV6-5	CASQDTGTDTQYF	TGTGCCAGCCAGGACACGGGCACAGATACGCAGTATTTT
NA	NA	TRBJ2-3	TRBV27	CASKSRAGLTDTQYF	TGTGCCAGCAAATCCAGGGCAGGGCTAACAGATACGCAGTATTTT
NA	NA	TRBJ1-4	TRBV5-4	CASSLAEGRANEKLFF	TGTGCCAGCAGCTTGGCCGAGGGGCGGGCTAATGAAAAACTGTTTTTT
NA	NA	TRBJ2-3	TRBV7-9	CASSLWGPRTDTQYF	TGTGCCAGCAGCTTATGGGGGCCTCGCACAGATACGCAGTATTTT
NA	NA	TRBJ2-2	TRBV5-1	CASGTPGQSTGELFF	TGCGCCAGCGGGACCCCGGGACAAAGCACCGGGGAGCTGTTTTTT
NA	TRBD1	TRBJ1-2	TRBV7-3	CASSMLDRVDGGYTF	TGTGCCAGCAGCATGCTGGACAGGGTGGATGGCGGCTACACCTTC
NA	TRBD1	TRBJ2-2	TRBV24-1	CATSDSHTGTGSLYGELFF	TGTGCCACCAGTGATTCACACACCGGGACAGGGTCTTTGTACGGGGAGCTGTTTTTT
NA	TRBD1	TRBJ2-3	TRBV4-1	CASSQELGQNTDTQYF	TGCGCCAGCAGCCAAGAATTGGGACAGAACACAGATACGCAGTATTTT
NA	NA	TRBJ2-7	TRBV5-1	CASSLELTTYEQYF	TGCGCCAGCAGCTTGGAACTCACCACCTACGAGCAGTACTTC
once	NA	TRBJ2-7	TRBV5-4	CASSLKGQLSYEQYF	TGTGCCAGCAGCTTGAAGGGGCAGCTCTCCTACGAGCAGTACTTC
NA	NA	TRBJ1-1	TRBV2	CASKDGGNTEAFF	TGTGCCAGCAAGGACGGGGGGAACACTGAAGCTTTCTTT
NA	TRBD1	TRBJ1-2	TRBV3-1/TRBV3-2	CASSPRTGLNYGYTF	TGTGCCAGCAGCCCTCGGACAGGCCTTAACTATGGCTACACCTTC
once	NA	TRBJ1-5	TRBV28	CASSLAQQVGQPQHF	TGTGCCAGCAGTTTGGCACAGCAGGTAGGTCAGCCCCAGCATTTT
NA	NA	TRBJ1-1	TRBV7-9	CASSRRELSTEAFF	TGTGCCAGCAGCCGCAGGGAGTTGAGCACTGAAGCTTTCTTT
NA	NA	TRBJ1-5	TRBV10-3	CAISEEGRQPQHF	TGTGCCATCAGTGAGGAGGGGAGGCAGCCCCAGCATTTT
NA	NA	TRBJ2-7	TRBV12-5	CASGLRSYEQYF	TGTGCTAGTGGTTTGCGGTCTTACGAGCAGTACTTC
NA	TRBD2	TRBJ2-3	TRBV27	CASSPRTSAFTDTQYF	TGTGCCAGCAGTCCGCGGACTAGCGCGTTTACAGATACGCAGTATTTT
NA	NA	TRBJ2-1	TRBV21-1	CASSQRKGYNEQFF	TGTGCCAGCAGCCAAAGGAAGGGGTACAATGAGCAGTTCTTC
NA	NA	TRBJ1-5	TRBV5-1	CASSVDSNQPQHF	TGCGCCAGCAGCGTCGATTCAAATCAGCCCCAGCATTTT
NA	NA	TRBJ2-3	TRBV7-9	CASRRLRVGRDTQYF	TGTGCCAGCAGGAGACTTAGAGTTGGTCGGGATACGCAGTATTTT
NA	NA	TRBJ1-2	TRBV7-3	CASSPEGSGRGDGYTF	TGTGCCAGCAGCCCTGAAGGGTCGGGCAGGGGAGATGGCTACACCTTC
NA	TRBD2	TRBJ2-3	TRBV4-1	CASSQASGGRDTQYF	TGCGCCAGCAGCCAAGCGTCGGGAGGGAGAGATACGCAGTATTTT
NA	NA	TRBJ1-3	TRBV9	CASSSQTRAASGNTIYF	TGTGCCAGCAGCTCCCAAACTAGGGCAGCCTCTGGAAACACCATATATTTT
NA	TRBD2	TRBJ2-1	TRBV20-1	CSASLSREGLGHNEQFF	TGCAGTGCTAGTCTCTCGCGGGAGGGCCTAGGTCACAATGAGCAGTTCTTC
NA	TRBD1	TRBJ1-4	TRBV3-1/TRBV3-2	CASSQQGAEKLFF	TGTGCCAGCAGCCAACAGGGGGCTGAAAAACTGTTTTTT
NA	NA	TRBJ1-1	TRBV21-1	CASSKKASNEAFF	TGTGCCAGCAGCAAAAAGGCTAGCAATGAAGCTTTCTTT
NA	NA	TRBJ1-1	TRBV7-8	CASSLGTVNTEAFF	TGTGCCAGCAGCTTAGGAACAGTGAACACTGAAGCTTTCTTT
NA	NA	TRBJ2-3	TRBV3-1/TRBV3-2	CASSQDVPEARDTQYF	TGTGCCAGCAGCCAAGATGTTCCAGAAGCCAGGGATACGCAGTATTTT
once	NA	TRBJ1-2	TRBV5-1	CASSSGSGDVAYGYTF	TGCGCCAGCAGCAGCGGAAGTGGGGACGTCGCCTATGGCTACACCTTC
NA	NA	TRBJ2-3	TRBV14	CASGGLAGPHTQYF	TGTGCCAGCGGTGGCCTGGCGGGGCCTCATACGCAGTATTTT
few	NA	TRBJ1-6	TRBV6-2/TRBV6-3	CASSPTSGQYNSPLHF	TGTGCCAGCAGCCCTACGTCCGGACAGTATAATTCACCCCTCCACTTT
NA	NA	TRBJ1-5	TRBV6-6	CASGQGGQPQHF	TGTGCCAGCGGCCAGGGAGGTCAGCCCCAGCATTTT
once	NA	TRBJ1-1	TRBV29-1	CSVEDRDGGSGAFF	TGCAGCGTTGAAGATCGGGATGGCGGGTCTGGGGCTTTCTTT
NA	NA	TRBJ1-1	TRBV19	CASSIARDTEAFF	TGTGCCAGTAGTATAGCGAGGGACACTGAAGCTTTCTTT
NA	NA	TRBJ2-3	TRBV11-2	CASSSKGLITDTQYF	TGTGCCAGCAGCTCCAAAGGACTAATCACAGATACGCAGTATTTT
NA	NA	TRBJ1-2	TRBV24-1	CATSDFGTNGYTF	TGTGCCACCAGTGATTTTGGGACAAATGGCTACACCTTC
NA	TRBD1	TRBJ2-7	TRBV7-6	CASSLGPGQGVASEQYF	TGTGCCAGCAGCTTGGGTCCGGGACAGGGTGTGGCGAGCGAGCAGTACTTC
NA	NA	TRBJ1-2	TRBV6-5	CASSYREAGPNGYTF	TGTGCCAGCAGTTACCGCGAGGCAGGGCCTAATGGCTACACCTTC
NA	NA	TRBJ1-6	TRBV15	CATSRGPRSTAANSPLHF	TGTGCCACCAGCAGAGGACCCCGATCGACAGCAGCCAATTCACCCCTCCACTTT
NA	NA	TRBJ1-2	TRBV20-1	CSARQGRGYTF	TGCAGTGCTAGACAGGGCCGGGGCTACACCTTC
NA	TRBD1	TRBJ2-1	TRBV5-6	CASSLTGGLYNEQFF	TGTGCCAGCAGCCTTACAGGGGGCCTTTACAATGAGCAGTTCTTC
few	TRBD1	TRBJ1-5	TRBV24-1	CATSDRDRGGNQPQHF	TGTGCCACCAGTGACCGCGACAGGGGTGGCAATCAGCCCCAGCATTTT
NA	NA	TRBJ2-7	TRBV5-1	CASSFGISYEQYF	TGCGCCAGCAGCTTCGGGATCTCCTACGAGCAGTACTTC
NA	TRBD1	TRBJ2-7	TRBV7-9	CASSGGDRGYEQYF	TGTGCCAGCAGCGGGGGGGACAGGGGCTACGAGCAGTACTTC
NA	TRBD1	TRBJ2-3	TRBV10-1	CASSRDRGQDTQYF	TGCGCCAGCAGTCGGGACAGGGGGCAAGATACGCAGTATTTT
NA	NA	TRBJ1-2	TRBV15	CATSSTTTGLNYGYTF	TGTGCCACCAGCAGTACCACCACAGGGCTGAACTATGGCTACACCTTC
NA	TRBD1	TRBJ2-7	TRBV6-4	CASRLEDRSSYEQYF	TGTGCCAGCAGATTAGAGGACAGGAGCTCCTACGAGCAGTACTTC